Each of the 21 T cell receptor beta chains below was sequenced from the same sample in a study of cytomegalovirus exposure and HLA in healthy donors. Primers: 60 Vbeta forward and 13 Jbeta reverse. TCRdb's copy holds only in-frame clones and misses some; the assay was immunoSEQ multiplex PCR. The sample yields fewer than 95,000 clones, over 60% seen once. Sequences were obtained from PBMCs. Every receptor here comes from a woman aged 40 to 50 in good health and CMV-seropositive.

In this sample, this clone turned up a few times. The chain uses TRBV18 and TRBJ1-2; 8 bases match TRBD1. The CDR3 has 14 residues. The ends lost 5 bases at V and 4 bases at J; junction bases unmatched: 6. From germline, CDR1 is KGHSH and CDR2 LQKENI. CDR3 sequence: CASSAQGAVYGYTF. The CDR3, as DNA: TGTGCCAGCTCAGCGCAGGGGGCGGTCTATGGCTACACCTTC.

This chain joins TRBV19 and TRBJ1-2, with D perhaps matching TRBD1 (6 bases). The V gene's germline CDR1 is LNHDA and CDR2 SQIVND (reference sequence). Trimming pared 4 bases from V and 2 bases from J, leaving 17 bases between. The CDR3 covers 16 residues. CDR3 protein: CASSSLLMGANYGYTF. Here the CDR3 DNA reads TGTGCCAGTAGTAGCCTTCTAATGGGGGCGAACTATGGCTACACCTTC.

The rearrangement joins TRBV2 to TRBJ2-7; D is unclear. Germline V lookup: CDR1 SNHLY, CDR2 FYNNEI. CDR3 length equals 12 residues. Trimming took off 6 bases at V and 7 bases at J, with 13 bases between the two ends. The CDR3, as DNA: TGTGCCAGCAGGGTATATCCCAGGGAGCAGTACTTC. Translating gives CASRVYPREQYF.

V is TRBV9 and J is TRBJ1-5; the D gene is possibly TRBD1 (6 bases). Trimming removed 3 bases at V and 1 base at J, with 11 bases between. CDR1 is SGDLS and CDR2 is YYNGEE in the germline V gene. This CDR3 region has 15 residues. CDR3 residues: CASSGNRESNQPQHF. The CDR3 nucleotides read TGTGCCAGCAGCGGAAACAGGGAAAGCAATCAGCCCCAGCATTTT.

The rearrangement links TRBV29-1 to TRBJ2-7; 8 bases match TRBD1. J gave up 5 bases and V 3 bases, and 3 bases lay outside the gene matches. Germline CDR1 reads SQVTM; CDR2 reads ANQGSEA. The CDR3 has 12 amino acids. CDR3 sequence: CSVEDRVHEQYF. CDR3 nucleotide sequence: TGCAGCGTTGAGGACAGGGTCCACGAGCAGTACTTC.

The chain combines TRBV4-2 with TRBJ1-1, with D possibly matching TRBD1 (5 bases). Germline V gives CDR1 LGHNA, CDR2 YNFKEQ. This CDR3 has 15 amino acids. V was clipped by 2 bases and J by 1 base, with 11 bases between them. As DNA, the CDR3 is TGTGCCAGCAGCCAACTACAGGTATCGAACACTGAAGCTTTCTTT. This translates into CASSQLQVSNTEAFF.

Comments on this clone: At one end, the junction sequence differs from germline, possibly due to a read error. The chain uses TRBV5-1 and TRBJ2-3; 8 nucleotides line up with TRBD2. Germline CDR1 reads SGHRS; CDR2 reads YFSETQ. This CDR3 region has 15 residues. As DNA, the CDR3 is TGCGCCAGCAGCTCCTACAGCGGGAGCAAAGATACGCAGTATTTT. Protein product: CASSSYSGSKDTQYF. The full variable domain, completed using reference TRBV5-1 and TRBJ2-3, is KAGVTQTPRYLIKTRGQQVTLSCSPISGHRSVSWYQQTPGQGLQFLFEYFSETQRNKGNFPGRFSGRQFSNSRSEMNVSTLELGDSALYLCASSSYSGSKDTQYFGPGTRLTVL.

This clone was detected once. The chain uses TRBV14 and TRBJ1-2; 10 nucleotides align to TRBD1. The CDR3 sequence is 17 residues long. CDR1 and CDR2 from the germline V gene are SGHDN and FVKESK. The junction had 13 bases not matched to a gene; V was cut back by 3 bases and J by 6 bases. The CDR3 here is CASSHQFDRGQRNGYTF. The CDR3 region has the DNA TGTGCCAGCAGCCATCAATTCGACAGGGGGCAAAGGAATGGCTACACCTTC. The full variable domain, completed using reference TRBV14 and TRBJ1-2, is EAGVTQFPSHSVIEKGQTVTLRCDPISGHDNLYWYRRVMGKEIKFLLHFVKESKQDESGMPNNRFLAERTGGTYSTLKVQPAELEDSGVYFCASSHQFDRGQRNGYTFGSGTRLTVV.

This clone showed up many times. The rearrangement links TRBV28 to TRBJ1-1; D might be TRBD1 (5 bases). Germline CDR1 MDHEN, CDR2 SYDVKM. There are 13 residues in the CDR3. V lost 8 bases to trimming and J lost 4 bases, with 14 bases between them. In nucleotides, the CDR3 is TGTGCCAGCTCCCTGGTGGGGCGCACTGAAGCTTTCTTT. Encoded protein: CASSLVGRTEAFF.

The rearrangement links TRBV6-6 to TRBJ1-5; 8 bases map to TRBD1. The ends lost 5 bases at V and 7 bases at J; junction bases unmatched: 4. CDR1 and CDR2 (germline): MNHNY, SVGAGI (reference sequence). There are 13 residues in the CDR3. CDR3 coding DNA: TGTGCCAGCAGTGGACAGGGATACCAGCCCCAGCATTTT. This gives the protein CASSGQGYQPQHF.

The CDR3: CASSPEGGWADTQYF. CDR3 coding DNA: TGTGCCAGCAGCCCAGAAGGGGGTTGGGCAGATACGCAGTATTTT. This chain uses TRBV9 with TRBJ2-3, with D possibly being TRBD1 (6 bases). V was pared by 4 bases and J by 4 bases, with 16 bases between. The CDR3 extends over 15 amino acids. Germline loops: CDR1 SGDLS, CDR2 YYNGEE.

J is TRBJ2-7 and V is TRBV2, with 11 bases that match TRBD1. With V trimmed by 3 bases and J by 3 bases, 7 bases remained unmatched. The CDR3 runs 16 residues. Germline values: CDR1 SNHLY, CDR2 FYNNEI. CDR3: CASSDYKGQGGYEQYF. CDR3 DNA sequence: TGTGCCAGCAGTGATTACAAGGGACAGGGGGGCTACGAGCAGTACTTC.

The chain has TRBV18 and TRBJ2-7; TRBD1 aligns across 9 bases. The CDR3 totals 13 residues. The J segment lost 4 bases and the V segment lost 6 bases, leaving 4 bases of the junction unmatched. Germline-derived CDR1 and CDR2 are KGHSH and LQKENI. CDR3 amino acids: CASSRQGEYEQYF. The DNA for the CDR3 is TGTGCCAGCTCCAGACAGGGGGAGTACGAGCAGTACTTC. The complete variable domain, with remaining parts taken from reference TRBV18 and TRBJ2-7, reads NAGVMQNPRHLVRRRGQEARLRCSPMKGHSHVYWYRQLPEEGLKFMVYLQKENIIDESGMPKERFSAEFPKEGPSILRIQQVVRGDSAAYFCASSRQGEYEQYFGPGTRLTVT.

This chain connects TRBV2 to TRBJ1-6; a weak D match, TRBD1 (6 bases). Germline lookup yields CDR1 SNHLY and CDR2 FYNNEI. The CDR3 has 13 residues. V was cut by 6 bases and J by 11 bases, with 14 bases left in between. For the CDR3, the DNA is TGTGCCAGCAGATCACAGGGTTATACACCCCTCCACTTT. Translation: CASRSQGYTPLHF.

There are a few counts of this clone. The chain is built from TRBV27 and TRBJ2-7; 10 nucleotides match TRBD2. Germline V gives CDR1 MNHEY, CDR2 SMNVEV (reference sequence). V lost 0 bases to trimming and J lost 4 bases; unmatched junction nucleotides: 9. CDR3 length equals 17 residues. CDR3 bases: TGTGCCAGCAGTTTATCGGGACTAGCGCCAGTTGGGTACGAGCAGTACTTC. This encodes CASSLSGLAPVGYEQYF.

Written as DNA, the CDR3 is TGTGCCAGCACCCCAGTCGGGACTAGCGTTCAAGAGACCCAGTACTTC. As protein: CASTPVGTSVQETQYF. V usage is TRBV5-4 and J usage is TRBJ2-5; 10 bases fit TRBD2. V was pared by 6 bases and J by 2 bases, with 10 bases of the junction left unmatched. Germline CDR1 SGHNT, CDR2 YYREEE (reference sequence). The CDR3 runs 16 residues.

V is TRBV2 and J is TRBJ2-7; possibly TRBD2 for D (6 bases). Trimming left V 11 bases short and J 6 bases short, with 20 bases between. CDR1 and CDR2 (germline): SNHLY, FYNNEI. This CDR3 is 13 amino acids long. The CDR3 loop is CAGSGAPGGEQYF. CDR3 in DNA: TGTGCCGGCTCCGGGGCCCCCGGGGGCGAGCAGTACTTC.

Concerning this clone: The sample contains more than one DNA sequence encoding this CDR3. The chain couples TRBV27 to TRBJ1-1; maybe TRBD1 (6 bases). V dropped 5 bases and J dropped 2 bases, with 12 bases sitting between them. CDR3 length equals 14 residues. CDR1 and CDR2 (germline): MNHEY, SMNVEV (reference sequence). The chain's CDR3 is CASSLRTANTEAFF. Here the CDR3 DNA reads TGTGCCAGCAGTCTCCGGACAGCCAACACTGAAGCTTTCTTT.

This clone was picked up a small number of times. V is TRBV5-1 and J is TRBJ1-2, with TRBD1 identical over 7 bases. The CDR3 is 14 residues long. Per the germline V gene, CDR1 is SGHRS and CDR2 is YFSETQ. V gave up 3 bases and J gave up 6 bases; unmatched junction bases: 8. The CDR3 loop is CASSYGTDLNGYTF. CDR3 DNA: TGCGCCAGCAGCTACGGGACAGATTTAAATGGCTACACCTTC.

The table lists this clone with a count of one. The chain recombines TRBV5-1 with TRBJ2-2; D unresolved. Trimming pared 0 bases from V and 0 bases from J, leaving 12 bases between. The CDR3 length is 17 residues. Germline CDR1 reads SGHRS; CDR2 reads YFSETQ. The CDR3 region has the DNA TGCGCCAGCAGCTTGGGGGCATTGAGTCCGAACACCGGGGAGCTGTTTTTT. This sequence encodes CASSLGALSPNTGELFF.

The genes are TRBV13 and TRBJ1-1, with D perhaps matching TRBD1 (6 bases). Trimming took 3 bases from V and 1 from J, leaving 6 bases between them. The CDR3 has 13 amino acids. Germline V lookup: CDR1 PRHDT, CDR2 FYEKMQ (reference sequence). This chain's CDR3 is CASSLDRNTEAFF. Written as DNA, the CDR3 is TGTGCCAGCAGCTTGGACAGGAACACTGAAGCTTTCTTT.